This is a list of T cell receptor beta chains from one sample in a study of shared clonotypes between healthy human individuals. TCRdb's table, derived via immunoSEQ multiplex PCR, lists solely in-frame clones and lacks some. Of hundreds of thousands of clones in the sample, around 96% were seen once. Sequences were obtained from naive CD8+ T cells sorted from blood. These receptors all come from a woman in her twenties or thirties in good health. Each CDR3 is given with its conserved first and last residue. The order of the fields is V gene, clone size, J gene, D gene, CDR3 protein, CDR3 DNA. A D gene is named only where the DNA matches it firmly. Clone sizes are given selectively: once, few, many, or a class where the clone is expanded.

TRBV28	NA	TRBJ2-2	NA	CASSLRGSTNTGELFF	TGTGCCAGCAGTTTACGAGGGAGCACCAACACCGGGGAGCTGTTTTTT
TRBV27	once	TRBJ2-7	NA	CASSLSGRNEQYF	TGTGCCAGCAGTTTATCCGGGAGAAACGAGCAGTACTTC
TRBV11-1	NA	TRBJ2-7	NA	CASSLQSTYEQYF	TGTGCCAGCAGCTTGCAGTCTACCTACGAGCAGTACTTC
TRBV28	NA	TRBJ2-4	NA	CASSFRTLAKNIQYF	TGTGCCAGCAGTTTCCGGACCCTAGCCAAAAACATTCAGTACTTC
TRBV4-1	NA	TRBJ2-3	NA	CASSPPVLDTQYF	TGCGCCAGCAGCCCGCCGGTTTTGGATACGCAGTATTTT
TRBV11-2	NA	TRBJ2-1	NA	CASSTLWDRGDEQFF	TGTGCCAGCAGCACTCTATGGGACCGCGGGGATGAGCAGTTCTTC
TRBV11-2	NA	TRBJ2-2	NA	CASSLGTHNAGELFF	TGTGCCAGCAGCCTCGGGACCCACAACGCCGGGGAGCTGTTTTTT
TRBV7-8	NA	TRBJ2-7	NA	CASSLLSGTYEQYF	TGTGCCAGCAGCTTATTATCAGGGACCTACGAGCAGTACTTC
TRBV5-4	NA	TRBJ2-7	NA	CASSLLVGSHEQYF	TGTGCCAGCAGCTTGTTAGTGGGTAGCCACGAGCAGTACTTC
TRBV27	NA	TRBJ1-1	TRBD1	CASATGMNTEAFF	TGTGCCAGTGCGACAGGGATGAACACTGAAGCTTTCTTT
TRBV7-9	NA	TRBJ2-7	NA	CASSLGGEAYEQYF	TGTGCCAGCAGCTTAGGCGGGGAAGCCTACGAGCAGTACTTC
TRBV15	NA	TRBJ1-1	NA	CATSINSLNTEAFF	TGTGCCACCAGCATAAACAGCTTGAACACTGAAGCTTTCTTT
TRBV29-1	NA	TRBJ2-3	NA	CSVEGLYTDTQYF	TGCAGCGTTGAAGGACTCTACACAGATACGCAGTATTTT
TRBV30	few	TRBJ1-1	NA	CAWWMNTEAFF	TGTGCCTGGTGGATGAACACTGAAGCTTTCTTT
TRBV4-1	NA	TRBJ2-7	TRBD2	CASSLGLGSHEQYF	TGCGCCAGCAGCCTAGGACTAGGCAGCCACGAGCAGTACTTC
TRBV7-8	NA	TRBJ1-5	NA	CASSLGAGHSQPQHF	TGTGCCAGCAGCTTAGGGGCAGGGCATAGTCAGCCCCAGCATTTT
TRBV6-6	NA	TRBJ1-5	NA	CASSPPASNQPQHF	TGTGCCAGCAGCCCCCCGGCTAGCAATCAGCCCCAGCATTTT
TRBV7-6	NA	TRBJ2-7	NA	CASSLAADLYEQYF	TGTGCCAGCAGCTTAGCGGCAGACCTCTACGAGCAGTACTTC
TRBV7-9	NA	TRBJ2-7	NA	CASSPAPHWEQYF	TGTGCCAGCAGCCCGGCCCCACATTGGGAGCAGTACTTC
TRBV2	NA	TRBJ2-5	NA	CASSVSLQETQYF	TGTGCCAGCAGTGTTTCACTCCAAGAGACCCAGTACTTC
TRBV14	NA	TRBJ2-5	TRBD2	CASSQDRIAGVREPQTQYF	TGTGCCAGCAGCCAAGATCGGATAGCGGGAGTGAGAGAGCCGCAGACCCAGTACTTC
TRBV27	NA	TRBJ2-7	TRBD1	CASSPSTGQGDCEQYF	TGTGCCAGCAGTCCTAGCACGGGACAGGGGGACTGCGAGCAGTACTTC
TRBV5-6	NA	TRBJ2-1	NA	CASSPGQGVGAGGGEQFF	TGTGCCAGCAGCCCTGGACAGGGGGTCGGAGCGGGAGGCGGGGAGCAGTTCTTC
TRBV9	NA	TRBJ2-5	NA	CASSSSPQDSKETQYF	TGTGCCAGCAGCTCCTCCCCTCAGGACAGCAAAGAGACCCAGTACTTC
TRBV28	NA	TRBJ1-2	TRBD1	CASRIQTGQDGESNYGYTF	TGTGCCAGCAGAATCCAGACAGGACAGGATGGGGAGTCTAACTATGGCTACACCTTC
TRBV7-9	NA	TRBJ2-3	TRBD1	CASNSDRGILDTQYF	TGTGCCAGCAACTCGGACAGGGGGATATTAGATACGCAGTATTTT
TRBV5-6	NA	TRBJ2-1	TRBD2	CASSSSSGSGYNEQFF	TGTGCCAGCAGCTCCTCGAGCGGGAGCGGATACAATGAGCAGTTCTTC
TRBV27	NA	TRBJ2-3	NA	CASSLGGLDTQYF	TGTGCCAGCAGTTTGGGGGGTTTGGATACGCAGTATTTT
TRBV27	NA	TRBJ2-5	NA	CASSFGAGTQETQYF	TGTGCCAGCAGTTTCGGCGCGGGCACCCAAGAGACCCAGTACTTC
TRBV7-8	NA	TRBJ2-3	TRBD2	CASSLAEREADTQYF	TGTGCCAGCAGCTTAGCGGAGCGGGAGGCAGATACGCAGTATTTT
TRBV5-4	NA	TRBJ1-2	NA	CASSLLAPTGFNYGYTF	TGTGCCAGCAGCTTGCTGGCCCCGACAGGTTTTAACTATGGCTACACCTTC
TRBV7-9	NA	TRBJ2-5	NA	CASSFSTGERVWETQYF	TGTGCCAGCAGCTTTAGTACGGGAGAAAGGGTTTGGGAGACCCAGTACTTC
TRBV4-1	once	TRBJ2-3	NA	CASSQRGRDTQYF	TGCGCCAGCAGCCAAAGAGGGCGCGATACGCAGTATTTT
TRBV6-5	NA	TRBJ2-7	NA	CASSYVRGSYEQYF	TGTGCCAGCAGTTACGTGCGGGGATCCTACGAGCAGTACTTC
TRBV29-1	NA	TRBJ2-1	TRBD2	CSVQTGLVHNEQFF	TGCAGCGTTCAAACAGGACTAGTTCACAATGAGCAGTTCTTC
TRBV29-1	NA	TRBJ1-1	NA	CSVDRGNTEAFF	TGCAGCGTTGATCGTGGAAACACTGAAGCTTTCTTT
TRBV13	NA	TRBJ2-5	NA	CASSSTGSGTQETQYF	TGTGCCAGCAGCTCGACAGGCAGCGGGACCCAAGAGACCCAGTACTTC
TRBV19	once	TRBJ2-7	NA	CASSANRDTSYEQYF	TGTGCCAGTAGCGCAAACCGGGACACTTCCTACGAGCAGTACTTC
TRBV2	NA	TRBJ1-2	NA	CASSEGGPYGYTF	TGTGCCAGCAGTGAGGGAGGGCCCTATGGCTACACCTTC
TRBV6-1	NA	TRBJ2-1	NA	CASSETTGNEQFF	TGTGCCAGCAGTGAAACCACGGGCAATGAGCAGTTCTTC
TRBV29-1	NA	TRBJ2-1	NA	CSVRVGEQFF	TGCAGCGTGAGGGTGGGGGAGCAGTTCTTC
TRBV7-9	NA	TRBJ2-1	NA	CASSYLTGPNNEQFF	TGTGCCAGCAGCTATTTAACAGGCCCGAACAATGAGCAGTTCTTC
TRBV5-1	NA	TRBJ2-7	TRBD2	CASSFTGTSDPYEQYF	TGCGCCAGCAGCTTCACCGGGACTAGCGACCCCTACGAGCAGTACTTC
TRBV5-6	NA	TRBJ2-3	NA	CASSPSYVDTQYF	TGTGCCAGCAGCCCCAGCTACGTAGATACGCAGTATTTT
TRBV13	NA	TRBJ2-7	TRBD2	CASSSPREGRVEQYF	TGTGCCAGCAGCTCGCCGCGGGAGGGCCGGGTGGAGCAGTACTTC
TRBV10-3	NA	TRBJ1-5	NA	CAISEDSDQPQHF	TGTGCCATCAGTGAGGACAGTGATCAGCCCCAGCATTTT